The table lists the clone carrying this TCR beta chain with a count of one. Its antigen is not known. The record originates from a study of cytomegalovirus exposure and HLA in healthy donors. Broader study findings: TCR beta sequences reportedly predicted the HLA-A and HLA-B alleles of most subjects accurately. The study labeled approximately 150 TCR beta chains cytomegalovirus-associated.

The primer mix had 60 Vbeta and 13 Jbeta primers. Using immunoSEQ multiplex PCR, the repertoire was profiled, and TCRdb retains in-frame clones only, with some absent. The data show about 160,000 clones, 70% to 90% seen once. The CDR3 consists of 18 residues. J gave up 6 bases and V 3 bases, and 12 bases lay outside the gene matches. Germline CDR1 is MGHDK and CDR2 is SYGVNS. The sample consisted of PBMCs. The sequence came from a man aged 18-30 years in good health and CMV-seropositive. J is TRBJ2-1 and V is TRBV25-1; 12 positions match TRBD1. CDR3 region: CASSEAPGQGARGNEQFF. The CDR3 DNA is TGTGCCAGCAGTGAGGCTCCGGGACAGGGGGCGCGGGGCAATGAGCAGTTCTTC.